One and the same sample provided the 31 T cell receptor beta chains below, sequenced in a study of shared clonotypes between healthy human individuals. Sequencing used immunoSEQ multiplex PCR; TCRdb keeps in-frame clones, though not all of them. The sample shows around 2.1 million clones, about 93% of them seen only once. CD8 cells regarded as naive lacked CD45RO, were positively chosen for CCR7, and omitted terminally differentiated effector memory CD45RA+ cells. What was sequenced was naive CD8+ T cells from PBMCs. These receptors were obtained from a man between 18 and 35 years old in good health. Some clones in this sample may be carry-over from other donors' samples.

V gene TRBV5-8 combines with J gene TRBJ1-2, with TRBD1 matching over 7 bases. The V gene end was trimmed by 0 bases and the J gene end by 0 bases; junction bases not matched to a gene: 11. The V gene's germline CDR1 is SGHTS and CDR2 YDEGEE. This CDR3 contains 18 residues. The DNA for the CDR3 is TGTGCCAGCAGCTTGGTTACAGGGGCCGTCGACCCTAACTATGGCTACACCTTC. It yields the protein CASSLVTGAVDPNYGYTF.

This chain joins TRBV27 and TRBJ2-4; 12 bases line up with TRBD2. CDR3 length: 16 amino acids. J was trimmed by 4 bases and V by 6 bases; bases with no gene match: 7. Germline V gene data show CDR1 as MNHEY and CDR2 as SMNVEV (reference sequence). CDR3 sequence reads: CASRRLAGEFKNIQYF. The CDR3 nucleotides are TGTGCCAGCAGGAGACTAGCGGGAGAATTTAAAAACATTCAGTACTTC.

The chain couples TRBV10-3 to TRBJ1-1; 7 positions match TRBD1. This CDR3 spans 15 amino acids. V dropped 2 bases and J dropped 0; count of bases not matched to a gene: 3. Looked up from germline, CDR1 is ENHRY and CDR2 is SYGVKD. The CDR3 DNA sequence: TGTGCCATCAGTGAGGGGGACAGTATGAACACTGAAGCTTTCTTT. Translated, it gives CAISEGDSMNTEAFF.

The chain couples TRBV7-9 to TRBJ2-7; maybe TRBD1 (6 bases). V dropped 1 base and J dropped 4 bases, with 14 bases sitting between them. This CDR3 contains 15 residues. CDR1 and CDR2 (germline): SEHNR, FQNEAQ (reference sequence). This CDR3 is CASSLEGRGSYEQYF. Written as DNA, the CDR3 is TGTGCCAGCAGCTTAGAGGGCAGGGGTTCATACGAGCAGTACTTC.

The V and J genes are TRBV2 and TRBJ2-1, with unresolved D. Germline V lookup: CDR1 SNHLY, CDR2 FYNNEI. This CDR3 region has 13 residues. Trimming pared 2 bases from V and 4 bases from J, leaving 6 bases between. The CDR3 sequence: CASSETGYNEQFF. CDR3 sequence (DNA): TGTGCCAGCAGTGAAACTGGGTACAATGAGCAGTTCTTC. Using reference TRBV2 and TRBJ2-1 for the parts outside the CDR3, the full variable domain is EPEVTQTPSHQVTQMGQEVILRCVPISNHLYFYWYRQILGQKVEFLVSFYNNEISEKSEIFDDQFSVERPDGSNFTLKIRSTKLEDSAMYFCASSETGYNEQFFGPGTRLTVL.

A note on this clone: The sample carries other DNA sequences with the same CDR3. The rearrangement uses TRBV7-6 and TRBJ2-7, with D possibly matching TRBD1 (5 bases). This CDR3 is built from 14 residues. Trimming took off 5 bases at V and 1 base at J, with 12 bases between the two ends. CDR1 SGHVS and CDR2 FNYEAQ come from the germline V gene. CDR3 in amino acids: CASSPGAGSYEQYF. The CDR3 DNA is TGTGCCAGCAGCCCTGGCGCAGGGTCCTACGAGCAGTACTTC.

The chain joins TRBV5-5 to TRBJ2-2, with a tentative D call TRBD2 (5 bases). This CDR3 contains 16 residues. Between the trimmed V and J ends, which lost 4 bases and 8 bases, there was a span of 21 bases. Germline assignment: CDR1 SGHKS and CDR2 YYEKEE (reference sequence). CDR3 DNA sequence: TGTGCCAGCAGCCCCCAGTGGAGGAATGTTTTAGGGGAGCTGTTTTTT. Translation: CASSPQWRNVLGELFF.

This chain connects TRBV5-1 to TRBJ2-7; no clear D. The CDR3 runs 15 residues. Germline CDR1 and CDR2: SGHRS and YFSETQ. V lost 2 bases and J lost 3, with 15 bases in between. The CDR3 region is CASSLSVSLLYEQYF. CDR3 in DNA: TGCGCCAGCAGCTTAAGCGTGAGCCTTCTCTACGAGCAGTACTTC.

The chain is built from TRBV2 and TRBJ2-7; D might be TRBD1 or TRBD2, each matching 5 bases. From germline, CDR1 is SNHLY and CDR2 FYNNEI. This CDR3 contains 14 residues. V was shortened by 11 bases and J by 0 bases, with 17 bases between the two germline ends. The CDR3 spells CARGDPTSSYEQYF. Written as DNA, the CDR3 is TGTGCCCGAGGGGATCCGACAAGCTCCTACGAGCAGTACTTC.

V is TRBV4-1 and J is TRBJ2-7; D gene unclear. The germline CDR1 and CDR2 sequences are MGHRA and YSYEKL. V was shortened by 1 base and J by 3 bases, with 13 bases between the two germline ends. The CDR3 loop spans 15 amino acids. The CDR3 coding sequence is TGCGCCAGCAGCCAAGGCGTTAACCCACACTACGAGCAGTACTTC. This codes for CASSQGVNPHYEQYF.

This clone was counted once. The chain recombines TRBV5-8 with TRBJ2-3; TRBD1 agrees at 8 bases. Germline lookup yields CDR1 SGHTS and CDR2 YDEGEE. This CDR3 comprises 15 residues. Losses at the gene ends were 4 bases for V and 4 bases for J; bases not matched to a gene: 8. CDR3 in DNA: TGTGCCAGCAGCCTAGGGACAGGCCGACCAGATACGCAGTATTTT. It translates to CASSLGTGRPDTQYF. The full variable domain, with the rest looked up from reference TRBV5-8 and TRBJ2-3, is EAGVTQSPTHLIKTRGQQATLRCSPISGHTSVYWYQQALGLGLQFLLWYDEGEERNRGNFPPRFSGRQFPNYSSELNVNALELEDSALYLCASSLGTGRPDTQYFGPGTRLTVL.

V usage is TRBV19 and J usage is TRBJ2-5; D perhaps matches TRBD1 (6 bases). There are 15 residues in the CDR3. V was trimmed by 3 bases and J by 2 bases, leaving 13 bases between them. CDR1 and CDR2 (germline): LNHDA, SQIVND (reference sequence). CDR3 region: CASSMGDTPQETQYF. The DNA of the CDR3 is TGTGCCAGTAGTATGGGGGACACACCGCAAGAGACCCAGTACTTC.

The chain is built from TRBV29-1 and TRBJ2-1, with 11 nucleotides matching TRBD2. The ends lost 4 bases at V and 0 bases at J; junction bases unmatched: 11. The germline CDR1 and CDR2 sequences are SQVTM and ANQGSEA. The CDR3 is made up of 18 amino acids. The CDR3 region is CSVVFILAGGSSYNEQFF. The CDR3 DNA reads as TGCAGCGTTGTTTTCATCCTAGCGGGAGGTAGCTCCTACAATGAGCAGTTCTTC.

The rearrangement links TRBV7-9 to TRBJ1-4; D gene uncertain. The germline gives CDR1 SEHNR, CDR2 FQNEAQ (reference sequence). V lost 0 bases and J lost 2, with 4 bases in between. The CDR3 is 14 amino acids. The CDR3 DNA follows: TGTGCCAGCAGCTTAGCTCCTACTAATGAAAAACTGTTTTTT. Translating it yields CASSLAPTNEKLFF. Drawing the rest from reference TRBV7-9 and TRBJ1-4, the complete variable domain is DTGVSQNPRHKITKRGQNVTFRCDPISEHNRLYWYRQTLGQGPEFLTYFQNEAQLEKSRLLSDRFSAERPKGSFSTLEIQRTEQGDSAMYLCASSLAPTNEKLFFGSGTQLSVL.

J is TRBJ1-4 and V is TRBV11-2, with no clear D. Trimming removed 2 bases from V and 8 bases from J, with 15 bases in between. Germline V gives CDR1 SGHAT, CDR2 FQNNGV. This CDR3 is 15 amino acids long. CDR3 in amino acids: CASSLFPPTREKLFF. DNA for the CDR3: TGTGCCAGCAGCTTATTTCCACCAACGCGGGAAAAACTGTTTTTT.

The chain links TRBV5-1 to TRBJ2-1, with D tentatively TRBD2 (6 bases). The V gene lost 2 bases and the J gene lost 0 bases, with 12 bases spanning the gap. The CDR3 is 16 residues long. Germline lookup yields CDR1 SGHRS and CDR2 YFSETQ. CDR3 amino acids: CASSFPGGGSYNEQFF. The CDR3 coding sequence is TGCGCCAGCAGCTTCCCCGGGGGAGGCTCCTACAATGAGCAGTTCTTC.

The chain recombines TRBV7-9 with TRBJ1-1, with unresolved D. Germline assignment: CDR1 SEHNR and CDR2 FQNEAQ (reference sequence). This CDR3 contains 15 residues. Trimming removed 5 bases from V and 0 bases from J, with 13 bases in between. CDR3 sequence: CASSTLDTLNTEAFF. The CDR3 DNA reads TGTGCCAGCAGCACATTAGACACCTTGAACACTGAAGCTTTCTTT.

The genes are TRBV28 and TRBJ2-7, with TRBD1 identical over 8 bases. The ends lost 4 bases at V and 2 bases at J; junction bases unmatched: 7. The CDR3 length is 15 residues. Looked up from germline, CDR1 is MDHEN and CDR2 is SYDVKM. Here the CDR3 DNA reads TGTGCCAGCAGTTCAAGGACAGGGTCACCCTACGAGCAGTACTTC. As protein: CASSSRTGSPYEQYF.

The rearrangement uses TRBV28 and TRBJ1-5, with a tentative D call TRBD1 (5 bases). The CDR3 loop spans 15 amino acids. Between the trimmed V and J ends, which lost 5 bases and 7 bases, there was a span of 18 bases. Germline CDR1 MDHEN, CDR2 SYDVKM. The CDR3 bases are TGTGCCAGCAGTGGTTTCGGCAGGGTCGGGCAGCCCCAGCATTTT. This codes for CASSGFGRVGQPQHF.

This CDR3 reads CASSWTEEAGELFF. The CDR3 DNA follows: TGTGCCAGCAGTTGGACGGAGGAGGCCGGGGAGCTGTTTTTT. The chain uses TRBV27 and TRBJ2-2; a possible D gene is TRBD2 (5 bases). Germline CDR1 reads MNHEY; CDR2 reads SMNVEV (reference sequence). V shed 4 bases and J shed 6 bases, with 12 bases lying between them. CDR3 length equals 14 residues.

The V and J genes are TRBV7-8 and TRBJ2-7, with 9 bases matching TRBD1. V was pared by 5 bases and J by 6 bases, with 8 bases of the junction left unmatched. The CDR3 has 14 amino acids. Germline CDR1 reads SGHVS; CDR2 reads FQNEAQ. The CDR3 protein is CASSRWTGDGEQYF. The CDR3, as DNA: TGTGCCAGCAGCCGATGGACAGGGGATGGCGAGCAGTACTTC.

The V call is TRBV27, the J call TRBJ2-3, with 9 bases lining up with TRBD1. The CDR3 is 16 residues long. J lost 5 bases, V lost 8 bases, and 14 bases had no gene match. Germline values: CDR1 MNHEY, CDR2 SMNVEV (reference sequence). CDR3 protein: CASQSWGQGIGDTQYF. DNA of the CDR3: TGTGCCAGCCAATCATGGGGACAGGGTATCGGAGATACGCAGTATTTT.

In this sample, this clone turned up once. The chain joins TRBV18 to TRBJ1-1; TRBD1 might be the D (5 bases). The CDR3 has 15 residues. CDR1 and CDR2 from the germline V gene are KGHSH and LQKENI. The ends were cut back, 0 bases at V and 4 bases at J, with 12 bases in the middle. The CDR3 bases are TGTGCCAGCTCACCACCGGCAGGGTGGTTCACTGAAGCTTTCTTT. Protein: CASSPPAGWFTEAFF.

The rearrangement joins TRBV27 to TRBJ2-3; D remains unclear. This CDR3 spans 15 amino acids. Germline CDR1 is MNHEY and CDR2 is SMNVEV (reference sequence). V lost 1 base, J lost 3 bases, and 11 bases lay in between. CDR3 sequence (DNA): TGTGCCAGCAGTTTATTGACCAACCCGACAGATACGCAGTATTTT. Translation: CASSLLTNPTDTQYF.

This clone was seen more than once but under ten times. This chain joins TRBV30 and TRBJ2-2; D could derive from TRBD1 or TRBD2 (5 bases each). Trimming pared 3 bases from V and 3 bases from J, leaving 8 bases between. Germline CDR1 GTSNPN, CDR2 SVGIG (reference sequence). The CDR3 totals 13 residues. In nucleotides, the CDR3 is TGTGCCTGGAGGGGGACCTACACCGGGGAGCTGTTTTTT. It specifies CAWRGTYTGELFF.

This chain joins TRBV2 and TRBJ2-7; D may be TRBD1 (8 bases). The CDR3 runs 14 residues. Germline V CDR1 and CDR2: SNHLY, FYNNEI. V gave up 3 bases and J gave up 3 bases, with 12 bases separating them. Here the CDR3 DNA reads TGTGCCAGCAGTGAGTACAGGGGGGGCTACGAGCAGTACTTC. The encoded protein is CASSEYRGGYEQYF.

The CDR3 sequence: CAISDVAGSLYNEQFF. The CDR3 bases are TGTGCCATCAGTGACGTAGCGGGGAGCCTCTACAATGAGCAGTTCTTC. V gene TRBV10-3 combines with J gene TRBJ2-1, with 8 bases aligning to TRBD2. The V gene end was trimmed by 3 bases and the J gene end by 3 bases; junction bases not matched to a gene: 7. Per the germline V gene, CDR1 is ENHRY and CDR2 is SYGVKD. This CDR3 comprises 16 residues.

In the case of this clone: Other DNA sequences from this sample encode an identical CDR3 as well. The rearrangement links TRBV7-9 to TRBJ1-5; D gene uncertain. V lost 5 bases and J 1 base, leaving 3 bases between the germline ends. Germline V CDR1 and CDR2: SEHNR, FQNEAQ (reference sequence). The length of the CDR3 is 12 residues. The CDR3, as DNA: TGTGCCAGCAGCCACAGCAATCAGCCCCAGCATTTT. The encoded protein is CASSHSNQPQHF.

A few counts support this clone. The V and J genes are TRBV29-1 and TRBJ2-2, with TRBD1 identical over 8 bases. This CDR3 is 16 amino acids long. Trimming took 3 bases from V and 1 from J; bases not matched to a gene: 7. CDR1 and CDR2 from the germline V gene are SQVTM and ANQGSEA. CDR3 sequence: CSVEKAGTGNTGELFF. CDR3 bases: TGCAGCGTTGAGAAGGCCGGGACAGGGAACACCGGGGAGCTGTTTTTT.

This clone was counted a single time. A much more abundant neighbour one base away suggests this may be a read error. The sample has other DNA sequences that encode this CDR3 too. CDR3 loop: CASSVAGNSEAFF. The CDR3 bases are TGTGCCAGCAGCGTAGCAGGGAACTCTGAAGCTTTCTTT. This sequence joins TRBV9 and TRBJ1-1, with D perhaps TRBD1 (5 bases). The CDR3 runs 13 residues. Per the germline V gene, CDR1 is SGDLS and CDR2 is YYNGEE.

The chain links TRBV9 to TRBJ2-1, with 11 bases fitting TRBD2. The ends lost 3 bases at V and 8 bases at J; junction bases unmatched: 7. The CDR3 loop spans 15 amino acids. From germline, CDR1 is SGDLS and CDR2 YYNGEE. This chain's CDR3 is CASSGGGTSGYEQFF. For the CDR3, the DNA is TGTGCCAGCAGCGGGGGTGGGACTAGCGGTTATGAGCAGTTCTTC.